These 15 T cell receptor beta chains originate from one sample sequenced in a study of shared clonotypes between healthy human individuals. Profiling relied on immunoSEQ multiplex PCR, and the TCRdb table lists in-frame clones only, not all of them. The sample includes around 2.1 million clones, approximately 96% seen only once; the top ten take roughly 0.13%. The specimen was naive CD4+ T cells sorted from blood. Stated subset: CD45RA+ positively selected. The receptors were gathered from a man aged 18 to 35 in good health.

CDR3 in amino acids: CASSLMDRGLQAFF. CDR3 nucleotide sequence: TGTGCCAGCAGCTTAATGGACAGGGGGCTTCAAGCTTTCTTT. The chain couples TRBV5-6 to TRBJ1-1, with 11 bases identical to TRBD1. In germline, CDR1 is SGHDT, CDR2 YYEEEE. The ends lost 2 bases at V and 9 bases at J; junction bases unmatched: 6. CDR3 size: 14 residues.

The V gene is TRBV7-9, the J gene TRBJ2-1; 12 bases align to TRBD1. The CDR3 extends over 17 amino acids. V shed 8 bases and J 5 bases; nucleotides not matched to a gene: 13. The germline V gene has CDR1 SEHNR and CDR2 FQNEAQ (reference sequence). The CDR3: CASDGDRGLWNNNEQFF. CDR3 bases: TGTGCCAGCGATGGGGACAGGGGGCTCTGGAACAACAATGAGCAGTTCTTC.

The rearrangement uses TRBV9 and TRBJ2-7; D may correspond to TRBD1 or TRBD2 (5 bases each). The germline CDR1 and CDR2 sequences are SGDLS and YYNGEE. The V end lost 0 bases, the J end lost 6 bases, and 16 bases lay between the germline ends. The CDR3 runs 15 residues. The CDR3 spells CASSVGGSGSSEQYF. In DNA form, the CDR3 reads TGTGCCAGCAGCGTAGGGGGGTCTGGGAGCTCCGAGCAGTACTTC.

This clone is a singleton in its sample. CDR3 sequence: CASRGPSYGYTF. DNA of the CDR3: TGTGCCAGCCGTGGCCCCTCCTATGGCTACACCTTC. The genes are TRBV2 and TRBJ1-2; D gene uncertain. This CDR3 comprises 12 residues. Trimming removed 8 bases at V and 4 bases at J, with 11 bases between. Germline CDR1 SNHLY, CDR2 FYNNEI.

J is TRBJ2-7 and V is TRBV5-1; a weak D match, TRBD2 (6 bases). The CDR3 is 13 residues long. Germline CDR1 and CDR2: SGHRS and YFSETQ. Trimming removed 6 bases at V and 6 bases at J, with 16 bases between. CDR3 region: CASTQAMGGEQYF. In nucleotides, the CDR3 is TGCGCCAGCACCCAGGCGATGGGGGGCGAGCAGTACTTC. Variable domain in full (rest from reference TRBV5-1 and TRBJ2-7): KAGVTQTPRYLIKTRGQQVTLSCSPISGHRSVSWYQQTPGQGLQFLFEYFSETQRNKGNFPGRFSGRQFSNSRSEMNVSTLELGDSALYLCASTQAMGGEQYFGPGTRLTVT.

The CDR3 nucleotides are TGTGCCATCAGTGGTGGGACAGGCGTAGAGACCCAGTACTTC. It is translated as CAISGGTGVETQYF. The chain couples TRBV10-3 to TRBJ2-5; 8 bases map to TRBD1. Germline V gives CDR1 ENHRY, CDR2 SYGVKD. V trimming: 4 bases; J trimming: 4 bases; junction bases outside the gene matches: 5. There are 14 residues in the CDR3.

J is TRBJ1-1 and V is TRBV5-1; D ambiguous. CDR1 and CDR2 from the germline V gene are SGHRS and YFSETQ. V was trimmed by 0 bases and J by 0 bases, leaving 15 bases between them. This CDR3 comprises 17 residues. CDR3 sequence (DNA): TGCGCCAGCAGCTTGGTCTCCGGCGGACTCATGAACACTGAAGCTTTCTTT. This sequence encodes CASSLVSGGLMNTEAFF.

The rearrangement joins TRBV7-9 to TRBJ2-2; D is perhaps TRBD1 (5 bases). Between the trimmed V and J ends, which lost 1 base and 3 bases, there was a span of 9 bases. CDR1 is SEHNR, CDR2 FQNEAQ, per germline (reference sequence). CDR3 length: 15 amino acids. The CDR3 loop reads CASSLVPGHTGELFF. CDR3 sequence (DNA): TGTGCCAGCAGCTTAGTGCCAGGGCACACCGGGGAGCTGTTTTTT.

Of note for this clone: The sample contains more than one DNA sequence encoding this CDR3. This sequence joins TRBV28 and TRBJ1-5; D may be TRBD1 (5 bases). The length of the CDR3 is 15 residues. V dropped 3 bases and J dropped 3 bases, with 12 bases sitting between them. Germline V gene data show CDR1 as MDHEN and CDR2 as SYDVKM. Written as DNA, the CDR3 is TGTGCCAGCAGTTTGGGGCAGGGCATCAATCAGCCCCAGCATTTT. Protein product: CASSLGQGINQPQHF.

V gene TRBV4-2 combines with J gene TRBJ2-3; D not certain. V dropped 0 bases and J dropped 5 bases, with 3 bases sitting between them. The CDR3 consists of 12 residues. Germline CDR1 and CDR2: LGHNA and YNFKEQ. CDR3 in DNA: TGTGCCAGCAGCCAAGAAAGAGATACGCAGTATTTT. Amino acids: CASSQERDTQYF.

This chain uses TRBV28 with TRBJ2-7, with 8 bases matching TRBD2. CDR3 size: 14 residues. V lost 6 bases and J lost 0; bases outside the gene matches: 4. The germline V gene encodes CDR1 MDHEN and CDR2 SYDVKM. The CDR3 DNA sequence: TGTGCCAGCAGCCGGGAGGGGAGCTCCTACGAGCAGTACTTC. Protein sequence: CASSREGSSYEQYF.

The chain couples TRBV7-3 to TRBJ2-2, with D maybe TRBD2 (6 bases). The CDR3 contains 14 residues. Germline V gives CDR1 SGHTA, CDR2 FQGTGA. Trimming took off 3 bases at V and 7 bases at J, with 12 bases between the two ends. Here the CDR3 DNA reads TGTGCCAGCAGCTTTGGAGGGTCGGGCGGGGAGCTGTTTTTT. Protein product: CASSFGGSGGELFF.

The CDR3 nucleotides are TGTGCCAGCAGTCGACAGGGGAGGTCCTACAATGAGCAGTTCTTC. Translation: CASSRQGRSYNEQFF. The chain uses TRBV6-6 and TRBJ2-1, with TRBD1 identical over 8 bases. This CDR3 is built from 15 residues. The junction had 4 bases not matched to a gene; V was cut back by 5 bases and J by 1 base. The V gene's germline CDR1 is MNHNY and CDR2 SVGAGI (reference sequence).

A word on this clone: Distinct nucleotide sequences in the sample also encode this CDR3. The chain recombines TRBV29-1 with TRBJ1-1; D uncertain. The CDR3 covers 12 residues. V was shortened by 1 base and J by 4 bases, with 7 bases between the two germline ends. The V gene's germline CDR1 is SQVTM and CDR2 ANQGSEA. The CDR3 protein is CSVEGGVTEAFF. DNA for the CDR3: TGCAGCGTTGAAGGGGGAGTCACTGAAGCTTTCTTT.

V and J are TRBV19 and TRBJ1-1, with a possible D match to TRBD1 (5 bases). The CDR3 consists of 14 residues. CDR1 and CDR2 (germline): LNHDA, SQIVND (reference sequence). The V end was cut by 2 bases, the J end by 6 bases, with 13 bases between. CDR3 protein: CASSIRQGRAEAFF. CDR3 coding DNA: TGTGCCAGTAGTATAAGGCAGGGTCGGGCTGAAGCTTTCTTT. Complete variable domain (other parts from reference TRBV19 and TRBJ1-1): DGGITQSPKYLFRKEGQNVTLSCEQNLNHDAMYWYRQDPGQGLRLIYYSQIVNDFQKGDIAEGYSVSREKKESFPLTVTSAQKNPTAFYLCASSIRQGRAEAFFGQGTRLTVV.